The 20 T cell receptor beta chains presented below share a single source sample, sequenced in a study of identifying expanded T cells in peripheral blood. The repertoire was sequenced with immunoSEQ multiplex PCR; TCRdb's copy has only in-frame clones and lacks some. The table shows around 99,000 clones, with around 89% occurring only once. Sample: blood. Receptors were obtained from a person aged 18 to 70 in good health.

The chain combines TRBV30 with TRBJ1-5, with D possibly being TRBD1 (6 bases). The germline V gene encodes CDR1 GTSNPN and CDR2 SVGIG (reference sequence). V was shortened by 5 bases and J by 5 bases, with 19 bases between the two germline ends. The CDR3 spans 15 residues. The CDR3 loop reads CAWGAGTLEDQPQHF. The CDR3, as DNA: TGTGCCTGGGGAGCAGGGACACTAGAAGATCAGCCCCAGCATTTT.

This rearrangement joins TRBV7-2 to TRBJ2-3, with D unclear. Per the germline V gene, CDR1 is SGHTA and CDR2 is FQGNSA. The CDR3 length is 14 residues. Trimming stripped 1 base from V and 6 bases from J, with 11 bases between. CDR3 bases: TGTGCCAGCAGCTTAGACCTAGTAACGGATACGCAGTATTTT. Protein sequence: CASSLDLVTDTQYF. Drawing the rest from reference TRBV7-2 and TRBJ2-3, the complete variable domain is GAGVSQSPSNKVTEKGKDVELRCDPISGHTALYWYRQSLGQGLEFLIYFQGNSAPDKSGLPSDRFSAERTGGSVSTLTIQRTQQEDSAVYLCASSLDLVTDTQYFGPGTRLTVL.

The V call is TRBV6-1, the J call TRBJ1-2; TRBD1 agrees at 8 bases. Unmatched junction bases numbered 1, after V lost 3 bases and J lost 4 bases. CDR1 is MNHNS, CDR2 SASEGT, per germline. The CDR3 totals 13 residues. The CDR3 loop reads CASSDTGGYGYTF. CDR3 in DNA: TGTGCCAGCAGTGATACAGGGGGCTATGGCTACACCTTC.

CDR3 sequence: CASRRINYGYTF. The CDR3 DNA follows: TGTGCCAGCAGAAGAATTAACTATGGCTACACCTTC. The chain uses TRBV7-8 and TRBJ1-2; no definite D call. V lost 6 bases to trimming and J lost 1 base, with 6 bases between them. CDR1 is SGHVS and CDR2 is FQNEAQ in the germline V gene. CDR3 length equals 12 residues.

The chain employs TRBV13 and TRBJ2-2; D not resolved. The CDR3 consists of 12 residues. Germline assignment: CDR1 PRHDT and CDR2 FYEKMQ (reference sequence). The V end was cut by 3 bases, the J end by 9 bases, with 8 bases between. CDR3 nucleotide sequence: TGTGCCAGCAGCTTTGGGCCCCGGGAGCTGTTTTTT. Translating gives CASSFGPRELFF.

The V and J genes are TRBV10-3 and TRBJ1-5; 8 bases are shared with TRBD1. Losses at the gene ends were 6 bases for V and 2 bases for J; bases not matched to a gene: 3. The germline CDR1 and CDR2 sequences are ENHRY and SYGVKD. The CDR3 has 14 residues. The CDR3 spells CAISVTGGNQPQHF. Here the CDR3 DNA reads TGTGCCATCAGCGTGACAGGGGGCAATCAGCCCCAGCATTTT.

The chain couples TRBV7-6 to TRBJ2-7; 9 bases agree with TRBD1. In germline, CDR1 is SGHVS, CDR2 FNYEAQ. J gave up 5 bases and V 5 bases, and 10 bases lay outside the gene matches. CDR3 size: 15 residues. CDR3 sequence: CASSPPGTGNHEQYF. CDR3 DNA sequence: TGTGCCAGCAGCCCGCCTGGGACAGGGAACCACGAGCAGTACTTC.

This chain connects TRBV30 to TRBJ2-5; 9 bases line up with TRBD1. The germline gives CDR1 GTSNPN, CDR2 SVGIG (reference sequence). The ends lost 0 bases at V and 4 bases at J; junction bases unmatched: 6. The CDR3 covers 15 residues. The CDR3 protein is CAWSVTGTGRETQYF. Here the CDR3 DNA reads TGTGCCTGGAGTGTAACCGGGACAGGGAGAGAGACCCAGTACTTC.

The CDR3 is CASSEASGRGGTDTQYF. The CDR3 DNA follows: TGTGCCAGCAGTGAAGCTAGCGGGAGGGGGGGCACAGATACGCAGTATTTT. The V and J genes are TRBV6-1 and TRBJ2-3; 11 nucleotides align to TRBD2. CDR1 and CDR2 from the germline V gene are MNHNS and SASEGT. The CDR3 totals 17 residues. V was clipped by 0 bases and J by 1 base; unmatched bases: 3.

This chain connects TRBV4-2 to TRBJ2-1; the match to TRBD2 covers 7 bases. CDR3 length equals 16 residues. V was clipped by 4 bases and J by 6 bases; unmatched bases: 12. Germline CDR1 is LGHNA and CDR2 is YNFKEQ. The CDR3 sequence: CASSLPTSYPSNEQFF. CDR3 sequence (DNA): TGTGCCAGCAGCCTCCCGACTAGCTATCCCTCCAATGAGCAGTTCTTC.

The rearrangement uses TRBV7-6 and TRBJ1-1; D is ambiguous. This CDR3 contains 13 residues. Trimming removed 3 bases at V and 4 bases at J, with 9 bases between. CDR1 is SGHVS, CDR2 FNYEAQ, per germline. In nucleotides, the CDR3 is TGTGCCAGCAGCTTGTCGGTTTCCACTGAAGCTTTCTTT. Translated, it gives CASSLSVSTEAFF. The full variable domain, rest sourced from reference TRBV7-6 and TRBJ1-1, is GAGVSQSPRYKVTKRGQDVALRCDPISGHVSLYWYRQALGQGPEFLTYFNYEAQQDKSGLPNDRFSAERPEGSISTLTIQRTEQRDSAMYRCASSLSVSTEAFFGQGTRLTVV.

The rearrangement links TRBV23-1 to TRBJ2-7; weak D call: TRBD2 (6 bases). TRBV23-1 is assigned to the ORF class and has an uncertain function. V was trimmed by 6 bases and J by 5 bases, leaving 17 bases between them. The CDR3 sequence is 14 residues long. This CDR3 is CASSSLGRYHEQYF. CDR3 nucleotide sequence: TGCGCCAGCAGCTCCTTGGGGAGGTACCACGAGCAGTACTTC.

The chain uses TRBV10-3 and TRBJ2-3; TRBD2 matches 11 bases. There are 17 residues in the CDR3. Germline V gene sequence: CDR1 ENHRY, CDR2 SYGVKD. V lost 2 bases, J lost 2 bases, and 6 bases stayed unmatched. CDR3 DNA sequence: TGTGCCATCAGTGAGATCCGGACTAGCGGGTACACAGATACGCAGTATTTT. Translated: CAISEIRTSGYTDTQYF.

This sequence joins TRBV6-6 and TRBJ2-7; 8 bases fit TRBD2. J was trimmed by 3 bases and V by 5 bases; bases with no gene match: 6. The length of the CDR3 is 14 residues. Germline lookup yields CDR1 MNHNY and CDR2 SVGAGI (reference sequence). The CDR3: CASSVGSGNYEQYF. The CDR3 DNA is TGTGCCAGCAGTGTGGGTAGCGGGAACTACGAGCAGTACTTC.

The rearrangement uses TRBV11-2 and TRBJ2-7, with a weak D call TRBD2 (6 bases). Trimming cost V 0 bases and J 7 bases, with 13 bases left between them. The CDR3 covers 14 residues. The germline V gene encodes CDR1 SGHAT and CDR2 FQNNGV. DNA for the CDR3: TGTGCCAGCAGCTTAGACGGCGGGGTGGGGGAGCAGTACTTC. As protein: CASSLDGGVGEQYF. Variable domain in full (rest from reference TRBV11-2 and TRBJ2-7): EAGVAQSPRYKIIEKRQSVAFWCNPISGHATLYWYQQILGQGPKLLIQFQNNGVVDDSQLPKDRFSAERLKGVDSTLKIQPAKLEDSAVYLCASSLDGGVGEQYFGPGTRLTVT.

This clone has only one observation. This sequence joins TRBV7-6 and TRBJ2-2, with D possibly matching TRBD2 (7 bases). The CDR3 is made up of 15 amino acids. Germline CDR1 SGHVS, CDR2 FNYEAQ. Trimming pared 0 bases from V and 3 bases from J, leaving 8 bases between. In DNA form, the CDR3 reads TGTGCCAGCAGCTTAGCAGGGGGGGACACCGGGGAGCTGTTTTTT. It is translated as CASSLAGGDTGELFF.

V is TRBV28 and J is TRBJ2-5; D not resolved. Trimming removed 3 bases at V and 5 bases at J, with 10 bases between. This CDR3 is 13 amino acids long. The germline V gene has CDR1 MDHEN and CDR2 SYDVKM. CDR3 sequence reads: CASSLSSKETQYF. The DNA of the CDR3 is TGTGCCAGCAGTTTGAGTTCAAAGGAGACCCAGTACTTC.

The chain recombines TRBV18 with TRBJ1-4; D gene unclear. The CDR3 runs to 14 residues. Germline loops: CDR1 KGHSH, CDR2 LQKENI. Trimming left V 3 bases short and J 7 bases short, with 12 bases between. The CDR3 protein is CASSPLQEGEKLFF. The CDR3 DNA sequence: TGTGCCAGCTCACCCCTGCAGGAAGGTGAAAAACTGTTTTTT.

The chain combines TRBV18 with TRBJ1-1, with D possibly TRBD1 on 6 matching bases. V dropped 3 bases and J dropped 5 bases, with 16 bases sitting between them. The CDR3 is 15 amino acids. In germline, CDR1 is KGHSH, CDR2 LQKENI. CDR3 sequence (DNA): TGTGCCAGCTCACCGGGGGACACTACTGGGACTGAAGCTTTCTTT. Protein product: CASSPGDTTGTEAFF.

The chain recombines TRBV6-4 with TRBJ1-3, with D unclear. This CDR3 is built from 13 residues. Germline loops: CDR1 MRHNA, CDR2 SNTAGT. Between the trimmed V and J ends, which lost 7 bases and 2 bases, there was a span of 9 bases. Written as DNA, the CDR3 is TGTGCCAGCAAGGCTAACGCTGGAAACACCATATATTTT. Protein sequence: CASKANAGNTIYF.